This TCR beta chain was observed in a study of cytomegalovirus exposure and HLA in healthy donors. General observations from the study: Indistinguishable V segments, including TRBV6-2 and TRBV6-3, were excluded. Apart from CMV serostatus, no immune exposure information was available. Cytomegalovirus-associated TCR beta chains were listed, numbering 164.

Use of 60 Vbeta and 13 Jbeta primers characterized the PCR. The data were produced by immunoSEQ multiplex PCR, yet TCRdb's version contains in-frame clones alone and is incomplete. The table lists about 120,000 clones, around 82% of them singletons, with more than 3.5% in the top ten. Comment on this clone: Its antigen is as yet unknown.

The CDR3 contains 14 residues. The ends were cut back, 4 bases at V and 0 bases at J, with 7 bases in the middle. Per the germline V gene, CDR1 is SQVTM and CDR2 is ANQGSEA. This sequence originates from a woman aged 40-49 years in good health and CMV-seropositive. Material: PBMCs. This rearrangement joins TRBV29-1 to TRBJ2-6; D is unresolved. CDR3 nucleotides: TGCAGCGTTGTTCTAGGCTCTGGGGCCAACGTCCTGACTTTC. Translated: CSVVLGSGANVLTF.